What follows are 9 T cell receptor beta chains derived from one specimen sequenced in a study of T cell responses to AZD1222 COVID-19 vaccine (dated by TCRdb to the early 2020s). The library came from the immunoSEQ multiplex PCR assay. In TCRdb, the immuneACCESS table is reduced to in-frame sequences with V and J assigned. These tables do not hold every clone; where another copy was compared, an unresolved V gene accounts for under half, and the others remain unexplained. The sample table contains 150,000 to 200,000 clones; only one count was recorded for around 94% of them. The top ten clonotypes cover 0.64% of the sample. What the time point label conveys for this sample: baseline before first vaccination. The specimen comprised peripheral blood, sampled on day 0 of AZD1222 vaccination. These receptors originate from an adult in good health.

The genes are TRBV7-3 and TRBJ1-1; TRBD1 is a possible D gene (5 bases). The CDR3 runs to 13 residues. Germline V gene lookup returns CDR1 SGHTA and CDR2 FQGTGA. Trimming took 5 bases from V and 7 from J, leaving 14 bases between them. Written as DNA, the CDR3 is TGTGCCAGCAGCGCCTCGGGGGGGAGTGAAGCTTTCTTT. This codes for CASSASGGSEAFF.

V and J are TRBV28 and TRBJ2-1; 8 nucleotides match TRBD2. Trimming took 10 bases from V and 4 from J; bases not matched to a gene: 9. The germline CDR1 and CDR2 sequences are MDHEN and SYDVKM. The CDR3 has 14 amino acids. The CDR3 protein is CATLSGGRYNEQFF. The CDR3 nucleotides read TGTGCCACCCTAAGCGGCGGGAGGTACAATGAGCAGTTCTTC.

The chain recombines TRBV7-9 with TRBJ1-2; 7 bases fit TRBD1. The CDR3 contains 16 residues. Germline CDR1 and CDR2: SEHNR and FQNEAQ (reference sequence). J lost 4 bases, V lost 5 bases, and 13 bases had no gene match. The chain's CDR3 is CASSDLGGTASYGYTF. CDR3 nucleotide sequence: TGTGCCAGCAGCGACCTAGGCGGGACAGCCAGCTATGGCTACACCTTC.

The chain joins TRBV9 to TRBJ1-1, with D maybe TRBD1 (5 bases). The V and J ends lost 0 bases and 1 base respectively, with 16 bases between them. The CDR3 loop spans 17 amino acids. Germline-derived CDR1 and CDR2 are SGDLS and YYNGEE. CDR3 nucleotides: TGTGCCAGCAGCGTAGTGGGGTTACAGGAAGCGAACACTGAAGCTTTCTTT. It is translated as CASSVVGLQEANTEAFF.

This sequence joins TRBV6-1 and TRBJ2-7; no firm D call. Germline lookup yields CDR1 MNHNS and CDR2 SASEGT. Trimming cost V 0 bases and J 6 bases, with 6 bases left between them. This CDR3 is built from 12 residues. In DNA, the CDR3 is TGTGCCAGCAGTGAAGCGCTAAGCGAGCAGTACTTC. It specifies CASSEALSEQYF.

The J gene is TRBJ1-6, the V gene TRBV28; D is uncertain. Per the germline V gene, CDR1 is MDHEN and CDR2 is SYDVKM. V was cut by 2 bases and J by 7 bases, with 6 bases left in between. This CDR3 contains 13 residues. For the CDR3, the DNA is TGTGCCAGCAGTTTAAGTAGCAATTCACCCCTCCACTTT. This encodes CASSLSSNSPLHF.

Here the CDR3 reads CASSQEKLNTGELFF. The DNA for the CDR3 is TGTGCCAGCAGCCAAGAAAAACTCAACACCGGGGAGCTGTTTTTT. V is TRBV3-1 (or the pseudogene TRBV3-2) and J is TRBJ2-2; D is unclear. This CDR3 contains 15 residues. V was clipped by 0 bases and J by 2 bases, with 7 bases between them. CDR1 and CDR2 from the germline V gene are LGHDT and YNNKEL (reference sequence).

The rearrangement links TRBV29-1 to TRBJ2-2; possibly TRBD1 for D (6 bases). Trimming took off 7 bases at V and 2 bases at J, with 14 bases between the two ends. This CDR3 region has 14 residues. Per germline, CDR1 SQVTM and CDR2 ANQGSEA. The CDR3 DNA is TGCAGCGCCCTGACAGGAGCAAACACCGGGGAGCTGTTTTTT. Its translation: CSALTGANTGELFF.

V and J are TRBV6-5 and TRBJ2-1; D call uncertain. The germline V gene has CDR1 MNHEY and CDR2 SVGAGI. This CDR3 spans 16 amino acids. V lost 10 bases to trimming and J lost 0 bases, with 19 bases between them. The CDR3 here is CATRYGGTSSYNEQFF. Written as DNA, the CDR3 is TGTGCCACCAGGTACGGCGGTACGAGCTCCTACAATGAGCAGTTCTTC.